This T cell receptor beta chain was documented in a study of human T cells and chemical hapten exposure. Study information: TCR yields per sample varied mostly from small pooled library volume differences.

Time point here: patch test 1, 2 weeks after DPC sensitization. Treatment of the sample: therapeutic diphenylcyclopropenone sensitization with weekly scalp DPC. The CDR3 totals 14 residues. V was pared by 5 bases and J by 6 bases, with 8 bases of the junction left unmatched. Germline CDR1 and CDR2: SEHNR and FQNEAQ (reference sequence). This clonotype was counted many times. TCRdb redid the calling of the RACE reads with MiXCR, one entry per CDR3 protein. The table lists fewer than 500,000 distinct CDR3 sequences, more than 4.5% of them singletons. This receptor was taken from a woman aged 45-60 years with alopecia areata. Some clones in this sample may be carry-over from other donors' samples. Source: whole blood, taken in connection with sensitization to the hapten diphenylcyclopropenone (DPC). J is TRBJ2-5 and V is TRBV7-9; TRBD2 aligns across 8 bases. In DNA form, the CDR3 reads TGTGCCAGCAGCCTGCCGGGGGGGCGGCAGACCCAGTACTTC. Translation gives CASSLPGGRQTQYF.